These 17 T cell receptor beta chains were all obtained from the same sample, sequenced in a study of cytomegalovirus exposure and HLA in healthy donors. PCR employed 60 Vbeta and 13 Jbeta primers. The table came from immunoSEQ multiplex PCR; TCRdb's copy has only in-frame clones and leaves some out. The sample has 120,000 to 150,000 clones; over 75% are singletons. Sequencing was carried out using PBMCs. The source is a man aged 25-45 years in good health and CMV-seronegative.

The V gene is TRBV30, the J gene TRBJ2-7, with D maybe TRBD2 (7 bases). From germline, CDR1 is GTSNPN and CDR2 SVGIG (reference sequence). This CDR3 is 14 amino acids long. V lost 5 bases to trimming and J lost 4 bases, with 18 bases between them. CDR3 amino acids: CAWVPRGGKYEQYF. The DNA of the CDR3 is TGTGCCTGGGTCCCGAGGGGGGGCAAATACGAGCAGTACTTC.

This chain joins TRBV25-1 and TRBJ2-7; TRBD1 aligns across 11 bases. Germline lookup yields CDR1 MGHDK and CDR2 SYGVNS. The CDR3 loop spans 16 amino acids. Unmatched junction bases numbered 14, after V lost 6 bases and J lost 7 bases. CDR3 protein: CASSPGWGQGVGEQYF. In DNA form, the CDR3 reads TGTGCCAGCAGCCCAGGGTGGGGACAGGGGGTCGGGGAGCAGTACTTC.

The chain links TRBV27 to TRBJ2-2; D is unclear. CDR1 and CDR2 (germline): MNHEY, SMNVEV (reference sequence). V was pared by 6 bases and J by 4 bases, with 9 bases between. This CDR3 is built from 13 residues. The chain's CDR3 is CASSPRATGELFF. The CDR3 DNA sequence: TGTGCCAGCAGCCCCCGAGCCACCGGGGAGCTGTTTTTT.

The chain uses TRBV19 and TRBJ1-2, with D unresolved. Looked up from germline, CDR1 is LNHDA and CDR2 is SQIVND (reference sequence). CDR3 length: 16 amino acids. Trimming removed 5 bases from V and 1 base from J, with 17 bases in between. DNA for the CDR3: TGTGCCAGTAGTTACCTATGGAGGGCCGATAACTATGGCTACACCTTC. Protein product: CASSYLWRADNYGYTF.

The genes are TRBV7-6 and TRBJ2-7; 9 nucleotides line up with TRBD1. This CDR3 comprises 16 residues. CDR1 and CDR2 from the germline V gene are SGHVS and FNYEAQ. Trimming at V came to 6 bases and at J to 1 base, leaving 10 bases not matched to a gene. In DNA, the CDR3 is TGTGCCAGCAGTTCAAAAACCGGGACAGGGTCCTACGAGCAGTACTTC. Translated: CASSSKTGTGSYEQYF.

V is TRBV6-5 and J is TRBJ2-1; 15 bases map to TRBD2. V lost 8 bases, J lost 7 bases, and 3 bases stayed unmatched. CDR3 length: 14 residues. CDR1 is MNHEY and CDR2 is SVGAGI in the germline V gene. The CDR3 reads CASLGTSGRNEQFF. In DNA form, the CDR3 reads TGTGCCAGCCTCGGGACTAGCGGGAGGAATGAGCAGTTCTTC.

The chain recombines TRBV19 with TRBJ2-7; 7 nucleotides line up with TRBD1. This CDR3 contains 15 residues. CDR1 is LNHDA, CDR2 SQIVND, per germline (reference sequence). With V trimmed by 7 bases and J by 3 bases, 12 bases remained unmatched. This CDR3 is CASTEPKTGIYEQYF. CDR3 bases: TGTGCCAGTACCGAACCGAAGACAGGGATCTACGAGCAGTACTTC. Supplemented by reference TRBV19 and TRBJ2-7, the full variable domain reads DGGITQSPKYLFRKEGQNVTLSCEQNLNHDAMYWYRQDPGQGLRLIYYSQIVNDFQKGDIAEGYSVSREKKESFPLTVTSAQKNPTAFYLCASTEPKTGIYEQYFGPGTRLTVT.

The chain couples TRBV19 to TRBJ2-1, with D possibly matching TRBD2 (6 bases). The V gene's germline CDR1 is LNHDA and CDR2 SQIVND (reference sequence). The ends were cut back, 1 base at V and 8 bases at J, with 15 bases in the middle. CDR3 size: 15 residues. The DNA for the CDR3 is TGTGCCAGTAGTATAGGGGTTGGAGGGAACTATGAGCAGTTCTTC. It is translated as CASSIGVGGNYEQFF.

V gene TRBV5-1 combines with J gene TRBJ1-6; D may be TRBD1 (6 bases). V was pared by 5 bases and J by 0 bases, with 18 bases between. Germline assignment: CDR1 SGHRS and CDR2 YFSETQ. The CDR3 covers 18 residues. The CDR3 spells CASSLTGSPISYNSPLHF. The CDR3 DNA reads TGCGCCAGCAGTTTAACAGGGTCTCCCATCTCCTATAATTCACCCCTCCACTTT.

Note on this clone: Other nucleotide sequences from this sample produce the same CDR3. The chain is built from TRBV5-1 and TRBJ1-4; 11 bases match TRBD1. The junction had 2 bases not matched to a gene; V was cut back by 0 bases and J by 7 bases. Germline V gene sequence: CDR1 SGHRS, CDR2 YFSETQ. The CDR3 loop spans 15 amino acids. The CDR3 DNA reads as TGCGCCAGCAGCTTGGCCGGGACAGGGGGTGAAAAACTGTTTTTT. Protein sequence: CASSLAGTGGEKLFF.

The rearrangement links TRBV28 to TRBJ1-2, with a tentative D call TRBD1 (5 bases). The CDR3 is made up of 15 amino acids. Germline assignment: CDR1 MDHEN and CDR2 SYDVKM. Trimming removed 6 bases at V and 8 bases at J, with 22 bases between. CDR3: CASRSRRDRGYGYTF. The CDR3 nucleotides are TGTGCCAGCAGGTCCCGCCGGGACCGGGGGTACGGCTACACCTTC.

This clone appeared a single time. The chain joins TRBV7-6 to TRBJ2-5; no clear D. CDR1 and CDR2 (germline): SGHVS, FNYEAQ. There are 13 residues in the CDR3. The V end was cut by 6 bases, the J end by 5 bases, with 13 bases between. The CDR3 region has the DNA TGTGCCAGCAGTCAGACTCCCCGGGAGACCCAGTACTTC. Translated, it gives CASSQTPRETQYF.

The chain couples TRBV18 to TRBJ2-7; 10 bases map to TRBD1. Per the germline V gene, CDR1 is KGHSH and CDR2 is LQKENI. The CDR3 loop spans 14 amino acids. The ends lost 2 bases at V and 5 bases at J; junction bases unmatched: 3. The CDR3 DNA reads TGTGCCAGCTCACCAGTAGGGACAGGGGACGAGCAGTACTTC. The encoded protein is CASSPVGTGDEQYF. The full variable domain, in which reference TRBV18 and TRBJ2-7 provide the parts outside the CDR3, is NAGVMQNPRHLVRRRGQEARLRCSPMKGHSHVYWYRQLPEEGLKFMVYLQKENIIDESGMPKERFSAEFPKEGPSILRIQQVVRGDSAAYFCASSPVGTGDEQYFGPGTRLTVT.

This clone was observed a single time. This chain joins TRBV2 and TRBJ2-7, with TRBD1 matching over 9 bases. The length of the CDR3 is 13 residues. Trimming cost V 7 bases and J 3 bases; bases outside gene matches: 4. Germline CDR1 is SNHLY and CDR2 is FYNNEI. The CDR3 DNA reads TGTGCCAGCACGGACAGGGGACTCTACGAGCAGTACTTC. Amino acid sequence: CASTDRGLYEQYF.

The chain has TRBV15 and TRBJ1-6, with unresolved D. Germline V CDR1 and CDR2: LNHNV, YYDKDF (reference sequence). Trimming took 0 bases from V and 8 from J, leaving 11 bases between them. The CDR3 consists of 15 residues. CDR3 protein: CATSRDLAEDSPLHF. In DNA form, the CDR3 reads TGTGCCACCAGCAGAGATTTAGCGGAGGATTCACCCCTCCACTTT.

This chain's CDR3 is CASSEGDRGRPKYF. CDR3 nucleotides: TGCGCCAGCAGTGAAGGCGACAGGGGGCGCCCCAAATACTTC. This rearrangement joins TRBV10-2 to TRBJ2-7; 10 nucleotides line up with TRBD1. The V and J ends lost 3 bases and 13 bases, in that order; junction bases with no gene match: 12. The CDR3 is made up of 14 amino acids. Per germline, CDR1 WSHSY and CDR2 SAAADI.

The chain has TRBV25-1 and TRBJ2-3; D is unclear. V shed 7 bases and J shed 4 bases, with 18 bases lying between them. This CDR3 is built from 15 residues. Germline CDR1 reads MGHDK; CDR2 reads SYGVNS. The CDR3 protein is CASMGSQLPSDTQYF. The CDR3, as DNA: TGTGCCAGCATGGGTTCTCAACTACCGTCAGATACGCAGTATTTT.